The following is a TCR beta chain sequence with its context. This clone was counted a single time. Its recognized antigen is unknown. Base qualities are not recorded, but no much larger clone differs from it by a single base. The data were taken from a study of cytomegalovirus exposure and HLA in healthy donors (dated by TCRdb to 2016 to 2017). For the wider study: According to an earlier analysis of around 600 of the donors, about 179 million T cells yielded 117 million unique TCR beta sequences and around 300 Gb of sequence data. The later analysis used no new phenotypic data to find candidate immune exposures, relying instead on TCR beta sequences and their occurrence across donors. HLA typing included class I and class II loci at four-digit resolution. All discovery cohort repertoires had been generated on a single sequencing platform. On average, roughly 240,000 unique TCR beta nucleotide sequences were sequenced per donor among a few hundred genotyped donors of the cohort, with 15% to 20% of those sequences being non-productive. Of the 300 to 500 genotyped donors, 81% were placed in the genetic ancestry cluster associated with self-reported Caucasian donors. The study combined high-throughput TCR immunosequencing, statistical association of individual TCRs with disease status, and machine learning to predict cytomegalovirus infection status. About 320 gigabases of sequencing data and tens of millions of unique TCR sequences were included in an early release covering 550 to 650 HLA-typed donors. Besides the first cohort of roughly 660 subjects, a separate validation cohort made up of some 110 different subjects was used. A later analysis re-analyzed previously published TCR beta repertoires from 550 to 700 donors and added high-resolution HLA genotyping to study TCR occurrence patterns. The number of donors typed differed by locus, with 629-630 for A, B, C, DRB1 and DQB1, 522 for DQA1, some 570 for DPA1, and roughly 450 for DPB1. About five DR-DQ haplotypes were treated as single units for association and clustering because of strong linkage in the cohort. The study aimed to test whether signatures of past pathogen exposure could be identified by cataloging public T cell receptors. A later genetic analysis used genome-wide SNP genotypes for about 65% of the 666 donors, treating that subset as a discovery cohort. Donor age, sex, ethnicity and CMV serostatus were collected together with the repertoire data. The study used immunosequencing to profile the T cell repertoires of 670 or so subjects and linked those repertoires to cytomegalovirus serostatus. An earlier analysis of around 580 of the donors used high-throughput TCR beta sequencing to judge whether each TCR beta V gene segment behaved as functional or pseudogenic.

On the study overall, not on this receptor specifically: Some IMGT-functional V segments, including TRBV6-2 and TRBV6-3, could not be told apart with the 87-base-pair reads, so those segments were excluded. Presence/absence analyses assumed roughly uniform sequencing depth across donors, an assumption that may not hold. Because HLA typing was missing for some donors at each locus, association tests included only the typed subset. About 15 rarely observed V segments, including chromosome 9 orphons, were excluded from the earlier analysis of 550 to 700 of the donors because counts were too low. Only TCR beta chains were sequenced in this cohort, and the absence of alpha or paired-chain data limited detectable features. A further reported finding was that TCR beta sequences accurately predicted the HLA-A and HLA-B alleles for most subjects in the first cohort. The classifier was reported to diagnose cytomegalovirus status with high specificity and sensitivity in both the original and validation cohorts. A later genetic analysis associated a missense DCLRE1C variant with V-gene and J-gene trimming of TCR beta chains, and an independent cohort replicated the association. A few of the identified cytomegalovirus-associated TCR beta chains were confirmed in vitro to be specific for cytomegalovirus antigens. An earlier analysis of several hundred of the donors showed that most TCR beta V segments appeared in productive rearrangements either about 87% or about 30% of the time, which broadly matched IMGT annotations. Compared with equally common non-associated chains, HLA-associated TCR beta chains in a later analysis were more clonally expanded and had lower generation probabilities. In a later genetic analysis, fewer N-insertions in productive TCRs were reported among donors in an Asian-associated ancestry cluster than the approximately 670-donor mean. A cluster of highly shared sequence variants was judged likely to represent a technical artifact of the sequencing pipeline. When HLA alleles, especially DR and DQ, strongly co-occurred, attributing TCR associations to individual alleles was difficult. According to the authors, the approach could potentially be generalized to other disease states and immunological phenotypes. The study listed approximately 150 TCR beta chains as associated with cytomegalovirus. In a later analysis, the rate of TCR association differed among HLA loci, with DRB1 alleles having the most associated TCRs and HLA-C alleles having the fewest. At a false discovery rate of 0.05, a later analysis linked 16,951 TCR beta sequences to specific HLA alleles. For the cohort, immune exposure information was limited to CMV serostatus. Linkage disequilibrium might explain the correlated functional status among segregating V segments, but an unknown experimental factor could not be excluded. According to a later analysis, parvovirus B19, influenza, CMV and Epstein-Barr virus appeared linked to several top co-occurrence clusters. According to a later analysis, most CMV-associated TCR beta chains appeared to be HLA-restricted, and the HLA associations seemed to be driven largely by CMV exposure. While some public TCRs were present in many individuals, most TCR sequences turned up only very rarely across donors.

Receptor libraries were prepared by the immunoSEQ multiplex PCR assay. For the multiplex PCR, a mixture combining 60 forward primers for TCR Vbeta segments and 13 reverse primers for TCR Jbeta segments was used. A multiplex PCR assay on genomic DNA amplified the CDR3 region of rearranged TCR beta genes. On the Illumina HiSeq System, the amplified TCR beta libraries were sequenced as 87-base-pair reads. In the authors' own workflow: A later analysis counted about 80 million unique TCR beta chains across the 670 or so repertoires, and 10 million to 11 million of these chains were shared by at least two donors. Raw reads were error-corrected and collapsed into unique sequences with a nearest-neighbor algorithm that merged closely related sequences to remove PCR and sequencing errors. V, D and J gene segments were assigned by aligning CDR3 sequences to IMGT reference sequences. For a sequence to be retained, at least a six-nucleotide match to both a V gene segment and a J gene segment was required. A rearrangement counted as productive if the CDR3 had no stop codons and remained in frame with V and J, and every other rearrangement counted as non-productive. CDR3 was defined by IMGT convention, running from the second conserved V-encoded cysteine to the conserved J-encoded phenylalanine. Sequences without an unambiguous match to a single V gene segment were excluded from the earlier analysis of a few hundred of the donors. An earlier analysis of a few hundred of the donors called V segments functional above 56.7% productive rearrangements and segregating when the between-donor standard deviation exceeded 5%. A statistical classification framework was built to diagnose cytomegalovirus status from the catalog of TCR beta chain sequences. V and J gene assignment, in a later analysis, came from comparing TCR nucleotide sequences with IMGT/GENE-DB human TR gene sequences. The TCRdist pipeline was used in a later analysis to assign CDR3 sequences and most-parsimonious VDJ recombination scenarios. In a later analysis, each TCR beta chain was defined by its CDR3 amino acid sequence together with its V-gene family, and reads without a unique V-gene family were excluded. In a later analysis, 450 to 600 highly shared, low-generation-probability nucleotide sequences were removed to address suspected cross-contamination and a sequencing artifact. For each public chain, a later analysis derived a clonal expansion index from normalized ranks of inferred template counts within each repertoire. A later analysis computed generation probabilities with a VDJ recombination model fitted to out-of-frame rearrangements, and checked the results against IGoR. Hypergeometric tests were used in a later analysis to score TCR-TCR, TCR-HLA and TCR-CMV co-occurrence, with a repertoire-size bias correction applied to the TCR pairs. To estimate false discovery rates, a later analysis permuted the HLA or CMV assignments 20 times. In a later analysis, co-occurring TCRs were grouped using DBSCAN, with TCRdist sequence similarity added in when clustering inside HLA-allele-positive subsets. Repertoires with fewer than 30,000 or more than 120,000 public chains were left out of co-occurrence clustering, as were a few repertoires with anomalous nucleotide sharing. Entries here come from immuneACCESS through TCRdb and include only in-frame sequences with V and J called. Some clones fail to appear in such tables; in the studies checked, an unresolved V gene covers under half of the shortfall, and the cause of the remainder is unknown. The V and J calls and clone size come from that table; D and trimming were worked out from the DNA. Across this sample there are about 160,000 clones, with 81% seen only once. The ten biggest clones cover about 13% of the sample.

In total, roughly 710 healthy bone marrow donors made up the cohort. Cohort members were all nominally healthy when sampled, although unrecorded immune exposures were likely present. The donor tested CMV seronegative and was one of the 352 seronegative cohort members. Each donor provided a peripheral blood sample, and peripheral blood mononuclear cells were used for TCR beta sequencing. The Qiagen DNeasy Blood Extraction Kit was used to extract genomic DNA from the blood cell samples. V is cut by 6 bases and J by 4 bases, and the space between the germline ends is 19 bases. The CDR3 contains 16 residues, cysteine and phenylalanine counted. The retained sequence is limited to the CDR3, 48 bases, with the frame set at the first base. Via the germline V gene (reference sequence), CDR1 is SGHKS and CDR2 YYEKEE.

This sequence originates from a woman aged 45-60 years in good health and CMV-seronegative. The sample taken for sequencing was PBMCs. The chain is encoded by TRBV5-5 joined to TRBJ1-4, and possibly TRBD1, on 5 matching bases. The CDR3 reads as follows: CASTPGRGSLNEKLFF. The DNA is TGTGCCAGCACCCCCGGGAGGGGCAGCCTTAATGAAAAACTGTTTTTT.